The 14 T cell receptor beta chains reported below all come from one sample, sequenced in a study of T cell responses to AZD1222 COVID-19 vaccine. Measured with immunoSEQ multiplex PCR; TCRdb has only the in-frame clones, and not every one. The sample contains approximately 140,000 clones, approximately 94% of which appear only once. The specimen was peripheral blood, collected on day 0 of AZD1222 vaccination. The source of these receptors is an adult in good health.

This chain links TRBV19 with TRBJ1-5, with D tentatively TRBD1 (5 bases). V gave up 3 bases and J gave up 0 bases, with 9 bases separating them. The V gene's germline CDR1 is LNHDA and CDR2 SQIVND (reference sequence). The CDR3 runs 15 residues. The CDR3 nucleotides read TGTGCCAGTAGTATGGGACTTGCTAGCAATCAGCCCCAGCATTTT. It yields the protein CASSMGLASNQPQHF.

J is TRBJ1-4 and V is TRBV2; D is possibly TRBD1 (6 bases). The CDR3 length is 14 residues. The germline CDR1 and CDR2 sequences are SNHLY and FYNNEI. The V gene lost 6 bases and the J gene lost 7 bases, with 15 bases spanning the gap. CDR3 in amino acids: CASRKGGELEKLFF. The CDR3 region has the DNA TGTGCCAGCAGGAAAGGGGGAGAGCTTGAAAAACTGTTTTTT. The full variable domain, in which reference TRBV2 and TRBJ1-4 provide the parts outside the CDR3, is EPEVTQTPSHQVTQMGQEVILRCVPISNHLYFYWYRQILGQKVEFLVSFYNNEISEKSEIFDDQFSVERPDGSNFTLKIRSTKLEDSAMYFCASRKGGELEKLFFGSGTQLSVL.

As concerns this clone: Germline is not matched at one junction end, which may reflect a read error. The chain is built from TRBV5-4 and TRBJ2-4; D unresolved. In germline, CDR1 is SGHNT, CDR2 YYREEE (reference sequence). The CDR3 runs 14 residues. The CDR3 DNA is TGTGCCACCAGCCCGACTTTGGCCAAAAACATTCAGTACTTC. This codes for CATSPTLAKNIQYF.

V and J are TRBV28 and TRBJ1-6, with TRBD1 as a possible D gene (6 bases). The CDR3 covers 15 residues. CDR1 is MDHEN, CDR2 SYDVKM, per germline. V lost 7 bases to trimming and J lost 10 bases, with 20 bases between them. DNA for the CDR3: TGTGCCAGCAATAAATACAGGGAACCGCAATCACCCCTCCACTTT. The encoded protein is CASNKYREPQSPLHF.

This chain uses TRBV19 with TRBJ2-3; 9 nucleotides match TRBD2. The trim removed 4 bases at V and 0 bases at J, leaving 8 bases unmatched. The CDR3 covers 17 residues. The germline CDR1 and CDR2 sequences are LNHDA and SQIVND (reference sequence). In DNA form, the CDR3 reads TGTGCCAGTAGTAGGGCGGGAGGGCCTGGTAGCACAGATACGCAGTATTTT. As protein: CASSRAGGPGSTDTQYF.

As DNA, the CDR3 is TGTGCCAGCTCACGCTCCACGGGGGACACTGAAGCTTTCTTT. Protein product: CASSRSTGDTEAFF. The chain combines TRBV18 with TRBJ1-1; D possibly corresponds to TRBD1 (5 bases). Germline V CDR1 and CDR2: KGHSH, LQKENI. The CDR3 has 14 amino acids. Between the trimmed V and J ends, which lost 4 bases and 3 bases, there was a span of 12 bases.

The DNA for the CDR3 is TGTGCCAGCAGTTACTCGAGCGGCCTCAATCAGCCCCAGCATTTT. It is translated as CASSYSSGLNQPQHF. The chain uses TRBV6-5 and TRBJ1-5, with D uncertain. Germline V gives CDR1 MNHEY, CDR2 SVGAGI. The ends were cut back, 0 bases at V and 3 bases at J, with 9 bases in the middle. The CDR3 runs 15 residues.

The chain has TRBV6-5 and TRBJ1-2, with a weak D call TRBD1 (5 bases). The CDR3 contains 15 residues. Germline assignment: CDR1 MNHEY and CDR2 SVGAGI. V lost 0 bases and J 2 bases, leaving 10 bases between the germline ends. Here the CDR3 DNA reads TGTGCCAGCAGTTACTCGGGGCAGGACAACTATGGCTACACCTTC. It encodes CASSYSGQDNYGYTF.

This rearrangement joins TRBV2 to TRBJ1-5, with unresolved D. The CDR3 spans 13 residues. Between the trimmed V and J ends, which lost 5 bases and 3 bases, there was a span of 8 bases. The germline gives CDR1 SNHLY, CDR2 FYNNEI. CDR3: CASSSDYNQPQHF. The CDR3 nucleotides read TGTGCCAGCAGTTCGGACTACAATCAGCCCCAGCATTTT.

The rearrangement joins TRBV4-1 to TRBJ1-1, with D hard to call. Trimming took 0 bases from V and 3 from J, leaving 23 bases between them. Per germline, CDR1 MGHRA and CDR2 YSYEKL. The CDR3 runs 19 residues. CDR3 protein: CASSQDSLGHFHRDTEAFF. The CDR3, as DNA: TGCGCCAGCAGCCAAGATTCTTTGGGCCACTTCCACCGGGACACTGAAGCTTTCTTT.

The rearrangement links TRBV7-9 to TRBJ2-1; D is unresolved. Between the trimmed V and J ends, which lost 3 bases and 9 bases, there was a span of 9 bases. The CDR3 loop spans 12 amino acids. CDR1 and CDR2 (germline): SEHNR, FQNEAQ (reference sequence). The CDR3 spells CASSLADGEQFF. The CDR3 coding sequence is TGTGCCAGCAGCTTGGCCGATGGTGAGCAGTTCTTC.

The CDR3 loop is CASSYRDSFLEGGGYTF. CDR3 in DNA: TGTGCCAGCAGCTACCGGGACAGTTTTCTCGAGGGAGGTGGCTACACCTTC. The rearrangement links TRBV7-8 to TRBJ1-2; 7 bases line up with TRBD1. The CDR3 sequence is 17 residues long. Per germline, CDR1 SGHVS and CDR2 FQNEAQ. The J segment lost 7 bases and the V segment lost 4 bases, leaving 18 bases of the junction unmatched.

The rearrangement links TRBV10-1 to TRBJ2-2, with D perhaps given as TRBD1 or TRBD2 (6 bases each). This CDR3 has 14 residues. Looked up from germline, CDR1 is WNHNN and CDR2 is SYGVQD (reference sequence). With 6 bases removed from V and 5 bases from J, the gap between germline ends came to 13 bases. In nucleotides, the CDR3 is TGCGCCAGCAGCGGGGGCTTTCAAACCGGGGAGCTGTTTTTT. Its translation: CASSGGFQTGELFF.

The J gene is TRBJ1-5, the V gene TRBV18; D unresolved. This CDR3 comprises 14 residues. V lost 6 bases to trimming and J lost 4 bases, with 13 bases between them. Per germline, CDR1 KGHSH and CDR2 LQKENI. The CDR3 reads CASSPLMGNQPQHF. DNA of the CDR3: TGTGCCAGCTCCCCTTTGATGGGGAATCAGCCCCAGCATTTT.